What follows is one TCR beta chain and its context. These data are taken from a study of blood T cell repertoires in COVID-19. The overall study: T cells, B-cell-depleted T cells, or PBMCs supplied cDNA or gDNA.

The CDR3 length is 18 residues. V was pared by 4 bases and J by 6 bases, with 20 bases of the junction left unmatched. Germline lookup yields CDR1 SGHRS and CDR2 YFSETQ. Per the study methods: Quantification of nucleated cells was approximated via reference gene primer amplification. Clones were sequenced by immunoSEQ multiplex PCR, and TCRdb holds only the in-frame ones, with some missing. V and J calls and clone size come straight from that table; D and trimming were deduced from the DNA. The sample holds under 100,000 clones, over 80% seen once. This receptor was taken from a man over 45 with acute or convalescent COVID-19. The sequencing input was peripheral blood. This chain links TRBV5-1 with TRBJ2-3; 7 bases are a match to TRBD2. The CDR3 DNA reads as TGCGCCAGCAGCGGAACTAGCGAAGATGGGCGAAGTTGGGATACGCAGTATTTT. As protein: CASSGTSEDGRSWDTQYF.